The 23 T cell receptor beta chains below all came from one sample that was sequenced in a study of T cells in Graves' hyperthyroidism and ophthalmopathy. TCR beta CDR3 region amplification was performed from RNA transcripts. Carried out on the TCR CDR3, a first-round RT-PCR used the HTBI primer set. MiXCR, applied by TCRdb to the multiplex PCR reads, yields one record per CDR3 protein. The table has hundreds of thousands of distinct CDR3 sequences, about 15% seen once; the top ten hold about 4%. Source material: blood. The receptors stem from a woman between 40 and 55 years old with Graves' ophthalmopathy.

The chain carries TRBV6-1 and TRBJ2-7, with a weak D call TRBD2 (7 bases). Germline V gene data show CDR1 as MNHNS and CDR2 as SASEGT. The V end was cut by 2 bases, the J end by 3 bases, with 17 bases between. The CDR3 length is 16 residues. CDR3 nucleotides: TGTGCCAGCAGTGAAAGGGGGGGGGATAGAAGCTACGAGCAGTACTTC. Protein: CASSERGGDRSYEQYF.

This clonotype was seen ten or more times. J is TRBJ2-1 and V is TRBV6-1; maybe TRBD2 (6 bases). The CDR3 sequence is 14 residues long. Germline CDR1 reads MNHNS; CDR2 reads SASEGT. V was cut by 3 bases and J by 5 bases, with 11 bases left in between. The CDR3 reads CASSERRDHNEQFF. CDR3 bases: TGTGCCAGCAGTGAGCGGCGGGACCACAATGAGCAGTTCTTC.

This clonotype was seen many times. V gene TRBV6-2 or TRBV6-3 combines with J gene TRBJ2-7, with TRBD2 matching 8 bases. V shed 0 bases, J shed 2 bases, and the junction held 9 bases outside the gene matches. In germline, CDR1 is MNHEY, CDR2 SVGEGT. This CDR3 has 17 amino acids. The DNA of the CDR3 is TGTGCCAGCAGTTACTCGATTGTTAGCGGGGACCCCTACGAGCAGTACTTC. It yields the protein CASSYSIVSGDPYEQYF.

This clonotype was recorded many times. A read error is possible here, since a much larger clone lies one base away. This chain links TRBV11-2 with TRBJ1-1, with 7 bases aligning to TRBD1. The germline V gene encodes CDR1 SGHAT and CDR2 FQNNGV. J lost 2 bases, V lost 5 bases, and 5 bases had no gene match. This CDR3 has 14 residues. As DNA, the CDR3 is TGTGCCAGCAGCCTTACAGGGGATAACACTGAAGCTTTCTTT. As protein: CASSLTGDNTEAFF. Filled out from reference TRBV11-2 and TRBJ1-1, the complete variable domain reads EAGVAQSPRYKIIEKRQSVAFWCNPISGHATLYWYQQILGQGPKLLIQFQNNGVVDDSQLPKDRFSAERLKGVDSTLKIQPAKLEDSAVYLCASSLTGDNTEAFFGQGTRLTVV.

This clonotype occurred many times. V is TRBV7-2 and J is TRBJ2-7, with D uncertain. V gave up 5 bases and J gave up 2 bases, with 13 bases separating them. Per germline, CDR1 SGHTA and CDR2 FQGNSA. This CDR3 has 14 residues. CDR3 in amino acids: CASSLLTHTYEQYF. The CDR3 DNA reads TGTGCCAGCAGCCTCCTGACCCACACCTACGAGCAGTACTTC.

This clonotype was recorded many times. The chain recombines TRBV20-1 with TRBJ2-7; D ambiguous. Germline assignment: CDR1 DFQATT and CDR2 SNEGSKA (reference sequence). Trimming shortened V by 1 base and J by 1 base, and 11 bases separated the two germline ends. This CDR3 has 14 residues. CDR3 residues: CSARVEFGSYEQYF. The CDR3 nucleotides are TGCAGTGCTAGAGTCGAGTTCGGGTCCTACGAGCAGTACTTC.

The rearrangement joins TRBV4-1 to TRBJ1-2; D might be TRBD1 (5 bases). CDR1 is MGHRA, CDR2 YSYEKL, per germline. Trimming pared 0 bases from V and 4 bases from J, leaving 12 bases between. The CDR3 length is 15 residues. The CDR3 reads CASSQDSQGSYGYTF. CDR3 DNA sequence: TGCGCCAGCAGCCAAGATAGCCAGGGTTCCTATGGCTACACCTTC.

V is TRBV4-1 and J is TRBJ1-6; D unresolved. V lost 0 bases and J 4 bases, leaving 7 bases between the germline ends. Germline V gives CDR1 MGHRA, CDR2 YSYEKL. The CDR3 runs to 15 residues. This CDR3 is CASSQEGTYNSPLHF. CDR3 bases: TGCGCCAGCAGCCAAGAGGGCACATATAATTCACCCCTCCACTTT.

This clonotype was counted only a few times. The chain uses TRBV10-3 and TRBJ2-2, with D maybe TRBD1 (6 bases). The CDR3 consists of 15 residues. Germline lookup yields CDR1 ENHRY and CDR2 SYGVKD. Deletions cut 6 bases from V and 0 bases from J, with 11 bases between. The CDR3 bases are TGTGCCATCAGCGCCGGGACAACGAACACCGGGGAGCTGTTTTTT. Translating gives CAISAGTTNTGELFF.

Ten or more counts support this clonotype. The CDR3 DNA follows: TGTGCCAGCAGGAGAGCGGGAGGCCCCATAGACCCCCAAGAGACCCAGTACTTC. Protein: CASRRAGGPIDPQETQYF. V and J are TRBV6-1 and TRBJ2-5; TRBD2 matches 9 bases. In germline, CDR1 is MNHNS, CDR2 SASEGT. The CDR3 is made up of 18 amino acids. The ends lost 6 bases at V and 1 base at J; junction bases unmatched: 15.

This clonotype was observed a handful of times. The V and J genes are TRBV19 and TRBJ1-3, with 7 bases identical to TRBD1. The CDR3 loop spans 14 amino acids. Germline V gene data show CDR1 as LNHDA and CDR2 as SQIVND (reference sequence). V lost 4 bases to trimming and J lost 4 bases; unmatched junction nucleotides: 4. The CDR3 bases are TGTGCCAGTAGTACGACAGGGCCCGGAAACACCATATATTTT. Amino acid sequence: CASSTTGPGNTIYF.

The V call is TRBV6-1, the J call TRBJ1-5; D uncertain. The germline V and J ends were trimmed by 5 bases and 5 bases, with 13 bases remaining between them. Germline V gives CDR1 MNHNS, CDR2 SASEGT. The CDR3 loop spans 14 amino acids. The CDR3 here is CASSLSRPDQPQHF. The CDR3 DNA sequence: TGTGCCAGCAGTCTTTCCCGTCCTGATCAGCCCCAGCATTTT.

This clonotype was detected ten times or more. The final CDR3 position lacks the conserved phenylalanine or tryptophan, pointing to a likely read error. The limits of the CDR3 on the DNA are not certain, so only TCRdb's listed CDR3 is given. The V gene is TRBV6-1, the J gene TRBJ1-1. The CDR3 is 8 residues long, ends included. Germline V gene data show CDR1 as MNHNS and CDR2 as SASEGT. CDR3: CASRTGMS.

In regard to this clonotype: A read error is possible here, since a much larger clone lies one base away. The genes are TRBV28 and TRBJ1-5, with D perhaps TRBD1 (6 bases). The J call is in doubt because the DNA end fits TRBJ2-3 better. CDR3 length equals 15 residues. The germline V gene has CDR1 MDHEN and CDR2 SYDVKM. CDR3 loop: CASRSRGNSNQPQYF. The CDR3 DNA sequence: TGTGCCAGCAGGTCCAGGGGTAATAGCAATCAGCCCCAGTATTTT.

This clonotype was observed many times. V gene TRBV10-3 combines with J gene TRBJ1-3; D is unclear. The V end was cut by 4 bases, the J end by 7 bases, with 8 bases between. Germline V lookup: CDR1 ENHRY, CDR2 SYGVKD. The CDR3 spans 12 residues. CDR3 in DNA: TGTGCCATCAGTGCAATCGGGAACACCATATATTTT. Protein: CAISAIGNTIYF.

The gene calls are TRBV28 and TRBJ2-7, with 8 bases aligning to TRBD2. CDR1 MDHEN and CDR2 SYDVKM come from the germline V gene. Trimming at V came to 7 bases and at J to 7 bases, leaving 15 bases not matched to a gene. CDR3 length: 15 amino acids. The CDR3 DNA follows: TGTGCCAGCACCCCGAGTAAAGCGGGAGAAAGGGAGCAGTACTTC. This sequence encodes CASTPSKAGEREQYF.

This clonotype has only a few counts. V gene TRBV7-2 combines with J gene TRBJ2-7, with D possibly matching TRBD2 (5 bases). The V end was cut by 1 base, the J end by 9 bases, with 16 bases between. CDR1 and CDR2 (germline): SGHTA, FQGNSA. This CDR3 comprises 14 residues. The DNA of the CDR3 is TGTGCCAGCAGCTTAGGGACTGCCGTCCAAGGGCAGTACTTC. It codes for CASSLGTAVQGQYF.

This clonotype was seen many times. This chain uses TRBV28 with TRBJ1-5, with TRBD1 matching over 7 bases. The CDR3 totals 14 residues. V gave up 5 bases and J gave up 4 bases; unmatched junction bases: 5. Per germline, CDR1 MDHEN and CDR2 SYDVKM. This CDR3 reads CASSTGTANQPQHF. DNA for the CDR3: TGTGCCAGCAGTACCGGGACAGCAAATCAGCCCCAGCATTTT.

This clonotype was recorded many times. The chain carries TRBV27 and TRBJ2-7; D might be TRBD1 or TRBD2, each matching 5 bases. Looked up from germline, CDR1 is MNHEY and CDR2 is SMNVEV (reference sequence). CDR3 length equals 18 residues. The germline V and J ends were trimmed by 0 bases and 6 bases, with 24 bases remaining between them. CDR3 nucleotides: TGTGCCAGCAGTTTATCGAGAGGCTGGGGGATTCTTACTTGCGAGCAGTACTTC. This gives the protein CASSLSRGWGILTCEQYF.

This clonotype came up many times. The chain uses TRBV7-9 and TRBJ2-7, with 9 bases that match TRBD2. This CDR3 comprises 14 residues. Germline V gene data show CDR1 as SEHNR and CDR2 as FQNEAQ (reference sequence). Trimming cost V 5 bases and J 3 bases; bases outside gene matches: 5. The CDR3, as DNA: TGTGCCAGCAGCAATAGCGGGAGACGCTACGAGCAGTACTTC. Amino acid sequence: CASSNSGRRYEQYF.

The rearrangement joins TRBV28 to TRBJ2-5, with 7 bases lining up with TRBD1. Per germline, CDR1 MDHEN and CDR2 SYDVKM. The CDR3 spans 15 residues. V lost 5 bases and J lost 4; bases outside the gene matches: 10. The CDR3 loop reads CASSPVTSGGETQYF. The CDR3 nucleotides are TGTGCCAGCAGTCCAGTGACATCAGGGGGAGAGACCCAGTACTTC.

This clonotype showed up many times. The chain links TRBV2 to TRBJ2-7; no clear D gene. CDR1 and CDR2 from the germline V gene are SNHLY and FYNNEI. CDR3 length: 13 amino acids. V lost 3 bases and J 6 bases, leaving 12 bases between the germline ends. CDR3 nucleotides: TGTGCCAGCAGTGAGTTAATATCGGGCGAGCAGTACTTC. Translating it yields CASSELISGEQYF.

This clonotype was observed at least ten times. This chain's CDR3 is CAWARGVNTEAFF. The CDR3 nucleotides are TGTGCCTGGGCTAGGGGGGTAAACACTGAAGCTTTCTTT. V usage is TRBV30 and J usage is TRBJ1-1; D possibly corresponds to TRBD1 (6 bases). Per germline, CDR1 GTSNPN and CDR2 SVGIG (reference sequence). The V and J ends lost 5 bases and 2 bases respectively, with 12 bases between them. The CDR3 loop spans 13 amino acids.